The T cell receptor beta chain under discussion was sequenced for a study of early T cells in non-severe SARS-CoV-2 infection. Study summary: Investigators sequenced bulk RNA drawn from unsorted whole blood, and chains remained unpaired. Findings and limits, study-wide: VDJdb matches were skewed toward anti-spike CD8 T cell responses.

Unique molecular identifiers (one per individual cDNA molecule) were attached. TCRdb independently ran MiXCR on the 5' RACE reads; one entry per CDR3 protein. This table has about 48,000 distinct CDR3 sequences, around 9.1% appearing once. This clonotype was found many times. Antigen unknown. The CDR3 extends over 15 amino acids. V dropped 5 bases and J dropped 6; count of bases not matched to a gene: 7. The germline V gene encodes CDR1 SEHNR and CDR2 FQNEAQ (reference sequence). The specimen sequenced was whole blood. This TCR was sampled from an adult who was a healthcare worker with PCR-confirmed SARS-CoV-2 infection or an uninfected control (not recorded which). J is TRBJ2-1 and V is TRBV7-9, with TRBD2 matching over 10 bases. The CDR3 region is CASSPGLAEINEQFF. CDR3 in DNA: TGTGCCAGCAGCCCCGGACTAGCGGAAATCAATGAGCAGTTCTTC.